This TCR beta chain was sequenced during a study of blood T cell repertoires in COVID-19. Authors' data handling: How many nucleated cells were present was estimated from reference gene primer amplification. Using immunoSEQ multiplex PCR, the repertoire was profiled, and TCRdb retains in-frame clones only, with some absent. That table supplies the V and J calls and clone size; D and trimming were determined from the DNA. The sample shows hundreds of thousands of clones, about 89% of them seen only once. The V and J ends lost 5 bases and 8 bases, in that order; junction bases with no gene match: 11. Germline CDR1 is KGHDR and CDR2 is SFDVKD. The CDR3 contains 15 residues. In terms of age and location, participants ranged from roughly 18 to 95 years and lived in fewer than 30 US areas. Two negative PCRs, clearance, or symptom resolution characterized the recovered Cohort 3 donors. This clone turned up a few times.

The chain recombines TRBV24-1 with TRBJ2-1, with TRBD2 matching over 7 bases. Sequenced material: PBMCs or T cells enriched from blood (not recorded which). This sequence was found in a man aged 40-49 years who had recovered from COVID-19. The CDR3 DNA follows: TGTGCCACCAGTGGGGTGGCAGCGGGGTATTATGAGCAGTTCTTC. This gives the protein CATSGVAAGYYEQFF.